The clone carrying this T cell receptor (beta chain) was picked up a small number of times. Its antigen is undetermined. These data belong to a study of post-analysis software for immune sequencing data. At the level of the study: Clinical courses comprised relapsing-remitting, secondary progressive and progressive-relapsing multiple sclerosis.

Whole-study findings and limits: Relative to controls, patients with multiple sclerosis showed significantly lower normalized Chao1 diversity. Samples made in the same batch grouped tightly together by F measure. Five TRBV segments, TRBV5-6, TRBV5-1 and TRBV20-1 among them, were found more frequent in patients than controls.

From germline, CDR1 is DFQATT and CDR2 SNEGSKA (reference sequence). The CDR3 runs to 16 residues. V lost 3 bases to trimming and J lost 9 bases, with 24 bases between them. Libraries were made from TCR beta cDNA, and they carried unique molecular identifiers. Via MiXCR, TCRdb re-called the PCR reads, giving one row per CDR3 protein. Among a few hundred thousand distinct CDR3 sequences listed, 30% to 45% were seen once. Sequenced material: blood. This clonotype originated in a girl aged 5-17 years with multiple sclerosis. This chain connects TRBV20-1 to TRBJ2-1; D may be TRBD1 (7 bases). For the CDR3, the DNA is TGCAGTGCTAGCATTCGCCGGGACAGCGTGGGGGGTGAGCAGTTCTTC. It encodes CSASIRRDSVGGEQFF.